What follows is one T cell receptor beta chain and its context. Source study methods: By means of reference gene primer amplification, nucleated cell counts were estimated. Assay used: immunoSEQ multiplex PCR; TCRdb lists only in-frame clones, some missing. V and J calls plus clone size are reproduced from that table; the DNA served to infer D and trimming. The sample has 150,000 to 200,000 clones; roughly 87% are singletons. The data stem from a study of blood T cell repertoires in COVID-19. Study at large: Material from acute and convalescent COVID-19 was sourced from the United States, Italy and Spain. Nucleic acid was either cDNA or gDNA, and it came from T cells, B-cell-depleted T cells, or PBMCs.

The V and J ends lost 4 bases and 1 base respectively, with 13 bases between them. The CDR3 contains 15 residues. Germline V CDR1 and CDR2: SGHDN, FVKESK. Material for sequencing was peripheral blood. The clonotype comes from a woman between 65 and 79 years old with acute or convalescent COVID-19. The chain combines TRBV14 with TRBJ1-1; the D gene is possibly TRBD1 (5 bases). This CDR3 is CASSPRRVGNTEAFF. CDR3 nucleotide sequence: TGTGCCAGCAGCCCGCGCAGGGTAGGGAACACTGAAGCTTTCTTT.